This TCR beta chain was obtained from a study of OX40 agonist ivuxolimab in advanced cancers. In the study overall: The dose of intravenous ivuxolimab that patients received every 2 weeks ranged from 0.01 to 10 mg/kg. General observations from the study: The mean number of expanded clones was higher in CD8+ T cells than in CD4+.

As concerns this clone: Antigen specificity is unknown.

The CDR3 has 13 residues. Germline lookup yields CDR1 SNHLY and CDR2 FYNNEI. V lost 5 bases and J 6 bases, leaving 14 bases between the germline ends. Sequencing was performed with immunoSEQ multiplex PCR; in TCRdb, only in-frame clones are kept and a portion is missing. The table includes some 95,000 clones, roughly 84% detected once. This TCR derives from an adult with an advanced solid tumor such as melanoma, head and neck, liver or kidney cancer. The sample consisted of CD4+ or CD8+ T cells sorted from blood, taken in a trial of the OX40 agonist ivuxolimab. This chain uses TRBV2 with TRBJ2-7; the D gene is possibly TRBD1 (5 bases). CDR3 coding DNA: TGTGCCAGCAGTATCATAGGGGTGGGCGAGCAGTACTTC. Protein sequence: CASSIIGVGEQYF.